Listed below are T cell receptor beta chains from one sample, sequenced in a study of beta chain features in type 1 diabetes. TCRdb's copy holds only in-frame clones and misses some; the assay was immunoSEQ multiplex PCR. The sample contains some 160,000 clones, roughly 9% of which appear only once. Sequencing was carried out using central memory CD4+ T cells from blood. The source is a woman under 30 in good health. The CDR3 runs from the conserved cysteine through the conserved F or W. D genes are given only for firm matches. Where a row states a size, it is once, few, many or the class of an expanded clone; other rows omit it.

d_gene	v_gene	j_gene	len	abundance	CDR3aa	CDR3nt
TRBD1	TRBV30	TRBJ1-2	13	-	CAWSPGQNYGYTF	TGTGCCTGGAGTCCGGGACAGAACTATGGCTACACCTTC
-	TRBV5-8	TRBJ2-3	14	-	CASSLMRSTDTQYF	TGTGCCAGCAGCTTGATGCGGAGCACAGATACGCAGTATTTT
TRBD1	TRBV11-1	TRBJ2-1	14	-	CASSLEFEGAEQFF	TGTGCCAGCAGCTTAGAGTTTGAGGGGGCTGAGCAGTTCTTC
-	TRBV19	TRBJ2-2	18	-	CASSLHLQVTGNTGELFF	TGTGCCAGTAGTCTTCACTTACAGGTGACGGGGAACACCGGGGAGCTGTTTTTT
TRBD1	TRBV7-2	TRBJ2-3	13	few	CASRRQGADTQYF	TGTGCCAGCAGGCGACAGGGGGCAGATACGCAGTATTTT
-	TRBV7-2	TRBJ2-4	13	few	CASSLDGDGVQYF	TGTGCCAGCAGCTTAGATGGAGACGGCGTTCAGTACTTC
-	TRBV10-3	TRBJ2-6	17	few	CAISESTRRAGANVLTF	TGTGCCATCAGTGAGTCGACTCGGAGGGCTGGGGCCAACGTCCTGACTTTC
TRBD1	TRBV7-2	TRBJ2-5	14	once	CASGRQDRQETQYF	TGTGCCAGCGGCAGGCAGGACAGGCAAGAGACCCAGTACTTC
TRBD2	TRBV2	TRBJ2-3	17	few	CASSAWVRGRYRDTQYF	TGTGCCAGCAGTGCTTGGGTCCGCGGGAGATATCGAGATACGCAGTATTTT
TRBD1	TRBV4-3	TRBJ1-6	17	few	CASSQDREAGYNSPLHF	TGCGCCAGCAGCCAGGACAGGGAGGCCGGTTATAATTCACCCCTCCACTTT
TRBD2	TRBV5-1	TRBJ2-1	16	-	CASSSGGLAGEEEQFF	TGCGCCAGCAGCTCCGGAGGGTTAGCGGGAGAGGAAGAGCAGTTCTTC
-	TRBV27	TRBJ1-1	14	once	CASSLEGGNTEAFF	TGTGCCAGCAGTTTAGAAGGGGGAAACACTGAAGCTTTCTTT
TRBD2	TRBV7-9	TRBJ2-3	16	few	CASSPRAGGPTDTQYF	TGTGCCAGCAGCCCCCGGGCGGGAGGGCCCACAGATACGCAGTATTTT
-	TRBV6-5	TRBJ1-2	14	-	CASSPQLLNYGYTF	TGTGCCAGCAGTCCGCAGCTACTAAACTATGGCTACACCTTC
-	TRBV6-6	TRBJ1-1	15	-	CASSYGQRVRTEAFF	TGTGCCAGCAGTTACGGGCAGCGGGTCCGCACTGAAGCTTTCTTT
-	TRBV15	TRBJ1-2	14	-	CATRQVSSYYGYTF	TGTGCCACCAGACAAGTCAGTTCCTACTATGGCTACACCTTC
-	TRBV6-5	TRBJ1-3	15	few	CASSRALGPGNTIYF	TGTGCCAGCAGTCGAGCGCTGGGGCCTGGAAACACCATATATTTT
TRBD2	TRBV4-3	TRBJ2-3	17	-	CASSQDVAGELTDTQYF	TGCGCCAGCAGCCAAGATGTAGCGGGGGAACTCACAGATACGCAGTATTTT
TRBD1	TRBV11-2	TRBJ2-2	16	-	CASRDRDRGQGGELFF	TGTGCCAGCAGGGACCGGGACAGGGGGCAAGGCGGGGAGCTGTTTTTT
-	TRBV9	TRBJ2-4	14	-	CASSVQVGNYIQYF	TGTGCCAGCAGCGTACAGGTTGGCAACTACATTCAGTACTTC
-	TRBV7-2	TRBJ2-3	14	-	CASSPGGRTDTQYF	TGTGCCAGCAGCCCCGGAGGCCGCACAGATACGCAGTATTTT
-	TRBV5-4	TRBJ2-7	16	few	CASSWGGRLGSYEQYF	TGTGCCAGCAGCTGGGGGGGCCGACTAGGTTCTTACGAGCAGTACTTC
-	TRBV7-9	TRBJ2-7	17	-	CASSLGQGKSFTAEQYF	TGTGCCAGCAGCTTAGGGCAGGGAAAATCCTTTACCGCCGAGCAGTACTTC
TRBD2	TRBV19	TRBJ2-1	13	few	CASGTSGNNEQFF	TGTGCCAGTGGGACTAGCGGGAACAATGAGCAGTTCTTC
TRBD2	TRBV4-3	TRBJ2-2	16	-	CASSQGLAGRPGELFF	TGCGCCAGCAGCCAAGGGCTAGCGGGGAGGCCCGGGGAGCTGTTTTTT
-	TRBV6-1	TRBJ1-3	15	once	CASSITPNAGNTIYF	TGTGCCAGCAGTATTACACCGAATGCTGGAAACACCATATATTTT
TRBD1	TRBV7-9	TRBJ2-6	16	many	CASAYRTGAGANVLTF	TGTGCCAGCGCCTACAGAACAGGGGCTGGGGCCAACGTCCTGACTTTC
-	TRBV6-1	TRBJ2-4	15	few	CASSESGGAKNIQYF	TGTGCCAGCAGTGAATCGGGCGGGGCCAAAAACATTCAGTACTTC
-	TRBV10-3	TRBJ2-1	16	many	CAISPAGQRGHNEQFF	TGTGCCATCAGCCCGGCCGGCCAAAGGGGCCACAATGAGCAGTTCTTC
-	TRBV4-1	TRBJ1-2	15	few	CASSPERQTVYGYTF	TGCGCCAGCAGCCCAGAACGACAGACAGTCTATGGCTACACCTTC
TRBD1	TRBV6-5	TRBJ2-2	15	few	CASSSGDRGTGELFF	TGTGCCAGCAGTTCCGGGGACAGGGGGACCGGGGAGCTGTTTTTT
TRBD1	TRBV18	TRBJ2-1	16	-	CASSPPNRGSNNEQFF	TGTGCCAGCTCACCCCCCAACAGGGGGAGTAACAATGAGCAGTTCTTC
TRBD1	TRBV30	TRBJ2-4	18	few	CACFPGQGMGLAKNIQYF	TGTGCCTGTTTTCCGGGACAGGGGATGGGACTAGCCAAAAACATTCAGTACTTC
TRBD1	TRBV9	TRBJ2-7	15	-	CASSGGTGGRDEQYF	TGTGCCAGCAGCGGAGGGACAGGGGGCCGAGACGAGCAGTACTTC
-	TRBV29-1	TRBJ2-5	14	-	CSASRGGAGETQYF	TGCAGCGCCTCTAGGGGGGGGGCAGGGGAGACCCAGTACTTC
TRBD1	TRBV6-1	TRBJ1-6	15	-	CASSGQGPYNSPLHF	TGTGCCAGCAGTGGACAGGGCCCCTATAATTCACCCCTCCACTTT
-	TRBV5-1	TRBJ2-1	16	-	CASSFDPPGVGNEQFF	TGCGCCAGCAGCTTCGACCCACCGGGAGTCGGCAATGAGCAGTTCTTC
-	TRBV4-1	TRBJ1-4	15	-	CASSQDGRGNEKLFF	TGCGCCAGCAGCCAGGACGGGCGAGGGAATGAAAAACTGTTTTTT
-	TRBV9	TRBJ1-1	15	-	CASSVNVGADTEAFF	TGTGCCAGCAGCGTAAATGTGGGGGCAGACACTGAAGCTTTCTTT
-	TRBV4-1	TRBJ2-3	15	-	CASSLGQLQGGTQYF	TGCGCCAGCAGCCTTGGACAACTCCAAGGGGGTACGCAGTATTTT
-	TRBV9	TRBJ1-1	13	few	CASSVSSDGEAFF	TGTGCCAGCAGCGTAAGCTCCGATGGTGAAGCTTTCTTT
-	TRBV9	TRBJ2-1	14	-	CASSPRQFRDEQFF	TGTGCCAGCAGCCCCCGACAGTTTAGGGATGAGCAGTTCTTC
TRBD2	TRBV11-2	TRBJ2-2	16	many	CASSPVGRVNTGELFF	TGTGCCAGCAGCCCTGTCGGGAGGGTAAACACCGGGGAGCTGTTTTTT
-	TRBV11-3	TRBJ2-1	14	-	CASSLDLGDNEQFF	TGTGCCAGCAGCCTGGACCTCGGGGACAATGAGCAGTTCTTC